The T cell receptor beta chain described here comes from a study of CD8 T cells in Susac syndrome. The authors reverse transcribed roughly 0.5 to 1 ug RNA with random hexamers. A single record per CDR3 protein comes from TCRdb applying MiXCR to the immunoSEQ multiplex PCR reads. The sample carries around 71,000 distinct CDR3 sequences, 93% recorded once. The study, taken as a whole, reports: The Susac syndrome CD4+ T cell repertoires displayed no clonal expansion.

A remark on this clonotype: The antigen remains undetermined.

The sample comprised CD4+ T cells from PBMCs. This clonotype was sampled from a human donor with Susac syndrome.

This CDR3 is CASSPLGFAQGYTF. The CDR3 DNA follows: TGCGCCAGCAGCCCCCTGGGGTTCGCCCAAGGCTACACCTTC. The chain couples TRBV5-1 to TRBJ1-2; D is ambiguous. Deletions cut 4 bases from V and 8 bases from J, with 18 bases between. Germline V gene data show CDR1 as SGHRS and CDR2 as YFSETQ. The CDR3 extends over 14 amino acids.